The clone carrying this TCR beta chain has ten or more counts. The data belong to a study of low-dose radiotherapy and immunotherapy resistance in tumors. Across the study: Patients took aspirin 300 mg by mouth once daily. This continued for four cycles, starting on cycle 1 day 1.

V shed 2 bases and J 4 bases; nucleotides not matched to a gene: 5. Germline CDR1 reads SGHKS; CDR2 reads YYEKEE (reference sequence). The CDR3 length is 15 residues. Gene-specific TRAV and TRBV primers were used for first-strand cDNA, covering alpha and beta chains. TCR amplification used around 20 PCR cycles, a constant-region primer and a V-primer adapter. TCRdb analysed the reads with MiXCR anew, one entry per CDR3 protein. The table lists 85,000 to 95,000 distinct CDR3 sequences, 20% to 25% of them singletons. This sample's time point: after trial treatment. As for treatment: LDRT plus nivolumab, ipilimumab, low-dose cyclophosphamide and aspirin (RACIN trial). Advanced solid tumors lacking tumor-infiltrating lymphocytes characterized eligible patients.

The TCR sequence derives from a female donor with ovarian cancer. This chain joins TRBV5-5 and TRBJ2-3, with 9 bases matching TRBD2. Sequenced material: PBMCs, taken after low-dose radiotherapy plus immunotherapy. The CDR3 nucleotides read TGTGCCAGCAGCTTCGAGCGGGGGGTATCAGATACGCAGTATTTT. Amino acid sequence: CASSFERGVSDTQYF.